The rows below give T cell receptor beta chains drawn from one sample of a study of siplizumab effects on memory and regulatory T cells. Method: immunoSEQ multiplex PCR; TCRdb's copy keeps in-frame clones and lacks some. Among approximately 50,000 clones listed, about 94% were seen once. The sequenced sample consisted of CD8+ T cells sorted from blood. The receptors derive from a human donor in good health. CDR3s include the opening cysteine and the closing phenylalanine or tryptophan. A D gene is named only where the DNA matches it firmly. Size values are once, few and many counts, or a class for expanded clones, and some rows have none.

>TRBJ1-5|TRBV19|NA|14|medium-sized
CASSIDNSNQPQHF
TGTGCCAGTAGTATCGATAATAGCAATCAGCCCCAGCATTTT
>TRBJ2-1|TRBV4-2|TRBD2|17|NA
CASSQGLAGGPPPEQFF
TGTGCCAGCAGCCAAGGGTTAGCGGGAGGGCCGCCACCTGAGCAGTTCTTC
>TRBJ2-7|TRBV5-6|NA|15|NA
CASSLFGGATYEQYF
TGTGCCAGCAGCTTGTTCGGGGGTGCAACCTACGAGCAGTACTTC
>TRBJ1-3|TRBV4-1|NA|13|NA
CASSQAGGNTIYF
TGCGCCAGCAGCCAAGCGGGCGGAAACACCATATATTTT
>TRBJ1-2|TRBV11-2|NA|14|NA
CASTQGIANYGYTF
TGTGCCAGCACCCAAGGAATCGCTAACTATGGCTACACCTTC
>TRBJ2-2|TRBV11-3|NA|14|NA
CASSLEPPTGELFF
TGTGCCAGCAGCTTAGAACCTCCCACCGGGGAGCTGTTTTTT
>TRBJ2-5|TRBV13|NA|15|NA
CASSLSSGVVETQYF
TGTGCCAGCAGCTTATCGTCAGGGGTGGTCGAGACCCAGTACTTC
>TRBJ1-1|TRBV28|NA|12|once
CASSLGAGWAFF
TGTGCCAGCAGTTTGGGGGCGGGATGGGCTTTCTTT
>TRBJ1-5|TRBV10-2|NA|14|once
CASSERGLGQPQHF
TGCGCCAGCAGTGAGCGGGGGCTGGGGCAGCCCCAGCATTTT
>TRBJ2-7|TRBV28|TRBD1|14|NA
CASSLQGAMNEQYF
TGTGCCAGCAGTTTACAGGGGGCCATGAACGAGCAGTACTTC
>TRBJ2-7|TRBV30|TRBD2|13|NA
CAWTSGRGSEQYF
TGTGCCTGGACTAGCGGGAGGGGGAGCGAGCAGTACTTC
>TRBJ2-1|TRBV4-1|TRBD2|16|NA
CASSAAAGGGVNEQFF
TGCGCCAGCAGCGCCGCAGCGGGAGGAGGCGTTAATGAGCAGTTCTTC
>TRBJ1-5|TRBV5-8|NA|12|NA
CASSLISQPQHF
TGTGCCAGCAGCTTAATCAGCCAGCCCCAGCATTTT
>TRBJ1-6|TRBV5-1|NA|14|NA
CASRRDTDNSPLHF
TGCGCCAGCAGGAGGGACACAGATAATTCACCCCTCCACTTT
>TRBJ2-1|TRBV9|TRBD2|16|NA
CASSPQSGREYNEQFF
TGTGCCAGCAGCCCTCAAAGCGGGAGGGAGTACAATGAGCAGTTCTTC
>TRBJ1-1|TRBV4-1|NA|15|NA
CASSQVVLADTEAFF
TGCGCCAGCAGCCAAGTTGTCCTCGCAGACACTGAAGCTTTCTTT
>TRBJ2-7|TRBV7-9|NA|12|NA
CASGLGTYEQYF
TGTGCCAGCGGGTTGGGGACCTACGAGCAGTACTTC
>TRBJ2-3|TRBV2|NA|16|NA
CASSEEASRATDTQYF
TGTGCCAGCAGTGAAGAGGCTAGCAGAGCCACAGATACGCAGTATTTT
>TRBJ2-2|TRBV5-6|NA|14|NA
CASSFGQNTGELFF
TGTGCCAGCAGCTTTGGACAGAACACCGGGGAGCTGTTTTTT
>TRBJ2-5|TRBV27|NA|14|once
CASSLLNSQETQYF
TGTGCCAGCAGTTTATTGAACAGCCAAGAGACCCAGTACTTC
>TRBJ2-1|TRBV30|NA|11|NA
CAWSDLNEQFF
TGTGCCTGGAGTGATCTCAATGAGCAGTTCTTC
>TRBJ2-7|TRBV6-1|TRBD1|14|NA
CASRIRTGYHEQYF
TGTGCCAGCAGAATCAGGACAGGGTACCACGAGCAGTACTTC
>TRBJ2-2|TRBV10-3|TRBD1|16|NA
CAISPGGTGNTGELFF
TGTGCCATCAGTCCAGGGGGGACAGGGAACACCGGGGAGCTGTTTTTT
>TRBJ2-3|TRBV13|NA|15|NA
CASSSRGERTDTQYF
TGTGCCAGCAGCTCTCGCGGGGAGCGCACAGATACGCAGTATTTT
>TRBJ2-7|TRBV15|TRBD2|15|NA
CATSTGTSGLYEQYF
TGTGCCACCAGCACCGGGACTAGCGGTCTCTACGAGCAGTACTTC
>TRBJ2-5|TRBV28|NA|14|NA
CASSLFGGMETQYF
TGTGCCAGCAGTTTATTCGGGGGTATGGAGACCCAGTACTTC
>TRBJ1-5|TRBV5-1|NA|15|once
CASSPTDSNNQPQHF
TGCGCCAGCAGCCCGACGGACAGCAACAATCAGCCCCAGCATTTT
>TRBJ2-7|TRBV5-1|TRBD1|17|NA
CASSPLPGDRDSYEQYF
TGCGCCAGCAGCCCCCTCCCCGGGGACAGGGATTCCTACGAGCAGTACTTC
>TRBJ2-7|TRBV28|NA|15|NA
CASSLWPANNNEQYF
TGTGCCAGCAGTTTATGGCCAGCAAACAACAACGAGCAGTACTTC
>TRBJ1-2|TRBV7-9|NA|15|NA
CASSTPGGKDYGYTF
TGTGCCAGCAGCACCCCGGGGGGGAAGGACTATGGCTACACCTTC
>TRBJ1-4|TRBV7-8|TRBD1|15|NA
CASSQGGRESEKLFF
TGTGCCAGCAGCCAGGGGGGCAGGGAAAGCGAAAAACTGTTTTTT
>TRBJ2-7|TRBV7-2|TRBD1|14|NA
CASSPDRVSYEQYF
TGTGCCAGCAGCCCGGACAGGGTCTCCTACGAGCAGTACTTC
>TRBJ2-3|TRBV9|NA|16|NA
CASSPGGTTSTDTQYF
TGTGCCAGCAGCCCTGGGGGGACCACTAGCACAGATACGCAGTATTTT
>TRBJ2-1|TRBV5-4|TRBD2|20|NA
CASSLKGLAGGYPSYNEQFF
TGTGCCAGCAGCTTAAAGGGGCTAGCGGGAGGTTACCCCTCCTACAATGAGCAGTTCTTC
>TRBJ2-1|TRBV6-1|NA|14|NA
CASSEVAPTNEQFF
TGTGCCAGCAGTGAAGTGGCGCCGACTAATGAGCAGTTCTTC
>TRBJ1-5|TRBV12-5|TRBD1|17|NA
CASGLPQGQGLSQPQHF
TGTGCTAGTGGTTTGCCCCAGGGACAGGGTTTGAGTCAGCCCCAGCATTTT
>TRBJ2-2|TRBV9|TRBD2|13|NA
CASSLGGTGELFF
TGTGCCAGCAGCCTGGGGGGGACCGGGGAGCTGTTTTTT
>TRBJ2-7|TRBV5-5|TRBD1|15|NA
CASSSRGQGNYEQYF
TGTGCCAGCAGCTCACGGGGACAGGGGAACTACGAGCAGTACTTC
>TRBJ1-1|TRBV4-1|NA|13|NA
CASSQVGPRMAFF
TGCGCCAGCAGCCAAGTAGGGCCGAGGATGGCTTTCTTT
>TRBJ1-2|TRBV9|NA|13|once
CASSETADYGYTF
TGTGCCAGCAGCGAGACAGCTGACTATGGCTACACCTTC
>TRBJ2-7|TRBV6-5|NA|13|NA
CATRPFSSYEQYF
TGTGCCACCAGGCCTTTTAGCTCCTACGAGCAGTACTTC
>TRBJ2-1|TRBV4-1|NA|13|NA
CASSPMTGDEQFF
TGCGCCAGCAGCCCGATGACGGGGGATGAGCAGTTCTTC
>TRBJ2-7|TRBV27|TRBD2|18|NA
CASSLSGYPGLATGEQYF
TGTGCCAGCAGTTTATCCGGTTATCCGGGACTAGCGACGGGCGAGCAGTACTTC
>TRBJ1-1|TRBV28|NA|13|NA
CASSLISNTEAFF
TGTGCCAGCAGTTTGATCAGTAACACTGAAGCTTTCTTT
>TRBJ2-7|TRBV4-1|NA|15|NA
CASSQEATIYYEQYF
TGCGCCAGCAGCCAAGAGGCCACCATTTATTACGAGCAGTACTTC
>TRBJ2-3|TRBV11-2|TRBD2|15|NA
CASSLTSGRTDTQYF
TGTGCCAGCAGCTTGACTAGCGGTCGCACAGATACGCAGTATTTT
>TRBJ1-1|TRBV6-5|NA|13|once
CASSVSVNTEAFF
TGTGCCAGCAGTGTCAGCGTAAACACTGAAGCTTTCTTT
>TRBJ2-1|TRBV4-1|TRBD2|14|NA
CASCKLAGNNEQFF
TGCGCCAGCTGCAAACTAGCGGGAAACAATGAGCAGTTCTTC
>TRBJ2-7|TRBV5-4|TRBD2|15|NA
CASSLGTSGSYEQYF
TGTGCCAGCAGCTTGGGGACTAGCGGCTCCTACGAGCAGTACTTC
>TRBJ2-5|TRBV25-1|NA|13|NA
CASSEGPVGTQYF
TGTGCCAGCAGTGAAGGGCCCGTTGGGACCCAGTACTTC
>TRBJ2-7|TRBV5-6|TRBD2|15|NA
CASSLLSGRLYEQYF
TGTGCCAGCAGCTTGCTCAGCGGGAGGTTGTACGAGCAGTACTTC
>TRBJ2-7|TRBV28|NA|13|NA
CASTPEGNGEQYF
TGTGCCAGCACCCCCGAGGGAAACGGCGAGCAGTACTTC
>TRBJ2-7|TRBV5-4|NA|14|NA
CASSFIANSYEQYF
TGTGCCAGCAGCTTCATTGCCAACTCCTACGAGCAGTACTTC
>TRBJ2-7|TRBV19|NA|17|NA
CASSISIWTESSYEQYF
TGTGCCAGTAGTATATCTATTTGGACCGAGAGCTCCTACGAGCAGTACTTC
>TRBJ2-5|TRBV9|NA|14|NA
CASSVLGTKETQYF
TGTGCCAGCAGCGTACTTGGCACTAAAGAGACCCAGTACTTC
>TRBJ2-7|TRBV19|NA|12|NA
CASSITENEQYF
TGTGCCAGTAGTATAACAGAGAACGAGCAGTACTTC
>TRBJ2-2|TRBV30|TRBD1|12|NA
CAWGQGTGELFF
TGTGCCTGGGGACAGGGAACCGGGGAGCTGTTTTTT
>TRBJ1-1|TRBV18|NA|13|NA
CASSRDYREEAFF
TGTGCCAGCTCACGGGATTACAGGGAAGAAGCTTTCTTT
>TRBJ2-7|TRBV2|TRBD1|14|NA
CASSRPDRVSEQYF
TGTGCCAGCAGTCGCCCCGACAGGGTTAGCGAGCAGTACTTC
>TRBJ2-7|TRBV2|NA|12|once
CASSPRKEEQYF
TGTGCCAGCAGCCCTCGGAAGGAGGAACAGTACTTC